Listed below are T cell receptor beta chains from one sample, sequenced in a study of T cell changes during pregnancy in multiple sclerosis. The repertoire was sequenced with immunoSEQ multiplex PCR; TCRdb's copy has only in-frame clones and lacks some. The table has under 90,000 clones, about 90% seen once. Sequencing used peripheral blood, obtained in the second trimester of pregnancy. The receptors come from a female donor in good health, enrolled as a control in a pregnancy study. The CDR3 runs from the conserved cysteine through the conserved F or W. The D gene is left open where the match is weak. Clone size is not always given. Where it is, it says once, few, many or a class for expanded clones.

d_call	clone_size	j_call	v_call	cdr3_aa	cdr3_nt
-	-	TRBJ2-5	TRBV28	CASSFGGLMGETQYF	TGTGCCAGCAGTTTCGGGGGACTGATGGGGGAGACCCAGTACTTC
-	-	TRBJ2-1	TRBV27	CASSLQRVLSYNEQFF	TGTGCCAGCAGTCTTCAGCGGGTTCTATCCTACAATGAGCAGTTCTTC
-	few	TRBJ2-7	TRBV7-2	CASSFTRDEQYF	TGTGCCAGCAGCTTCACACGGGACGAGCAGTACTTC
TRBD1	-	TRBJ2-1	TRBV9	CASSLTPGTGGTNEQFF	TGTGCCAGCAGCCTCACCCCCGGGACAGGGGGCACAAATGAGCAGTTCTTC
-	few	TRBJ1-6	TRBV28	CASGRQSPLHF	TGTGCCAGCGGTCGACAATCACCCCTCCACTTT
-	-	TRBJ2-2	TRBV18	CASSPAAGVTGELFF	TGTGCCAGCTCACCGGCGGCAGGGGTTACCGGGGAGCTGTTTTTT
TRBD1	-	TRBJ1-4	TRBV5-1	CASSLAGTGAGEKLFF	TGCGCCAGCAGCTTGGCCGGGACAGGGGCGGGAGAAAAACTGTTTTTT
TRBD1	-	TRBJ2-2	TRBV29-1	CSVRFGTGNTGELFF	TGCAGCGTTAGGTTTGGGACAGGTAACACCGGGGAGCTGTTTTTT
-	once	TRBJ2-1	TRBV7-7	CASTLTMRDAGYNEQFF	TGTGCTAGCACCTTAACGATGCGGGACGCGGGCTACAATGAGCAGTTCTTC
-	-	TRBJ1-1	TRBV5-4	CASSLDAGAGTEAFF	TGTGCCAGCAGCCTGGACGCGGGGGCCGGCACTGAAGCTTTCTTT
TRBD1	-	TRBJ2-2	TRBV9	CASSAGGDTGELFF	TGTGCCAGCAGCGCAGGGGGAGACACCGGGGAGCTGTTTTTT
TRBD2	-	TRBJ2-5	TRBV6-1	CASSATSGRAYLETQYF	TGTGCCAGCAGTGCGACTAGCGGGAGGGCCTATTTAGAGACCCAGTACTTC
TRBD2	-	TRBJ2-1	TRBV10-1	CASNRLAGAYNEQFF	TGCGCCAGCAACCGACTAGCGGGAGCCTACAATGAGCAGTTCTTC
TRBD1	-	TRBJ2-7	TRBV11-2	CASSFGQGTVYEQYF	TGTGCCAGCAGCTTTGGACAGGGGACTGTCTACGAGCAGTACTTC
-	-	TRBJ1-1	TRBV18	CASSPEWRVNTEAFF	TGTGCCAGCTCACCGGAGTGGAGAGTGAACACTGAAGCTTTCTTT
TRBD1	-	TRBJ1-1	TRBV10-2	CASSESGTDSEAFF	TGCGCCAGCAGTGAGTCAGGGACAGACTCTGAAGCTTTCTTT
-	-	TRBJ2-2	TRBV6-4	CASSDSPDGGTGELFF	TGTGCCAGCAGTGACTCTCCGGACGGGGGCACCGGGGAGCTGTTTTTT
-	-	TRBJ2-1	TRBV19	CASSIPGARDEQFF	TGTGCCAGTAGTATCCCGGGAGCCAGAGATGAGCAGTTCTTC
TRBD1	few	TRBJ1-1	TRBV4-2	CASSGQGETEAFF	TGTGCCAGCAGCGGACAGGGGGAAACTGAAGCTTTCTTT
-	-	TRBJ1-4	TRBV5-1	CASNPGGNEKLFF	TGCGCCAGCAATCCGGGAGGTAATGAAAAACTGTTTTTT
TRBD2	-	TRBJ2-5	TRBV19	CASSIAGGRETQYF	TGTGCCAGTAGTATAGCGGGGGGGAGAGAGACCCAGTACTTC
TRBD2	once	TRBJ2-7	TRBV27	CASGGGSAYEQYF	TGTGCCAGCGGGGGGGGGTCGGCCTACGAGCAGTACTTC
-	-	TRBJ2-3	TRBV9	CASSPQGGRGGTDTQYF	TGTGCCAGCAGCCCACAGGGAGGGAGAGGTGGCACAGATACGCAGTATTTT
-	-	TRBJ1-6	TRBV27	CASSLAQIYNSPLHF	TGTGCCAGCAGTTTAGCACAGATCTATAATTCACCCCTCCACTTT
-	-	TRBJ2-5	TRBV7-9	CASTRDSGTQYF	TGTGCCAGCACCCGGGACTCGGGGACCCAGTACTTC
-	-	TRBJ1-3	TRBV6-6	CASSSEGYGNTIYF	TGTGCCAGCAGCAGCGAGGGATATGGAAACACCATATATTTT
TRBD2	once	TRBJ2-3	TRBV30	CAWSRLAVSTDTQYF	TGTGCCTGGAGTCGCCTAGCGGTTAGCACAGATACGCAGTATTTT
TRBD1	-	TRBJ1-2	TRBV6-5	CASSLDRIGGYTF	TGTGCCAGCAGTCTGGACAGGATAGGTGGCTACACCTTC
TRBD2	-	TRBJ2-3	TRBV7-8	CASSFVVSGTDTQYF	TGTGCCAGCAGCTTTGTGGTTAGCGGGACAGATACGCAGTATTTT
TRBD1	-	TRBJ2-1	TRBV27	CASSPRTGGNNEQFF	TGTGCCAGCAGTCCTCGGACAGGGGGAAACAATGAGCAGTTCTTC
TRBD2	-	TRBJ2-3	TRBV28	CASRGGRYSSTDTQYF	TGTGCCAGCAGGGGCGGGAGGTATTCTAGCACAGATACGCAGTATTTT
-	-	TRBJ2-3	TRBV28	CASSSPPGGADTQYF	TGTGCCAGCAGTTCCCCCCCGGGGGGCGCGGATACGCAGTATTTT
TRBD1	-	TRBJ1-4	TRBV7-9	CASSSGQARFF	TGTGCCAGCAGCTCCGGACAGGCGCGGTTTTTT